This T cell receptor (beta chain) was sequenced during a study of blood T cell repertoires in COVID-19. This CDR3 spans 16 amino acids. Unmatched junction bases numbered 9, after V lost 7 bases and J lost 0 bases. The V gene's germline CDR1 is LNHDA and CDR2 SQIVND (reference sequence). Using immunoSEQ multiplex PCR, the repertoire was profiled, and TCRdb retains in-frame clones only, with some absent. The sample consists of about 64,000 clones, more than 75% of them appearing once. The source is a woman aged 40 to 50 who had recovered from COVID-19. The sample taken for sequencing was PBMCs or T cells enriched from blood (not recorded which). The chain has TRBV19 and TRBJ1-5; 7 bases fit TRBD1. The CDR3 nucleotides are TGTGCCAGTAAGGGGGCAGGGGAAAATAGCAATCAGCCCCAGCATTTT. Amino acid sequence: CASKGAGENSNQPQHF.